The sequence of this TCR beta chain was determined in a study of identifying expanded T cells in peripheral blood. Concerning this clone itself: Its antigen is currently unknown.

Study-level points and caveats: Variance in clone template counts between approximately 2-week samples significantly increased with total template count across all healthy donors. Differentially abundant clones: approximately 1.3 between replicates, 16.4 at approximately 14 days, under 25 at four.

Trimming pared 0 bases from V and 9 bases from J, leaving 14 bases between. This CDR3 comprises 14 residues. CDR1 and CDR2 from the germline V gene are ENHRY and SYGVKD. Collection occurred without any documented infections or immune events in donors. Using immunoSEQ multiplex PCR, the repertoire was profiled, and TCRdb retains in-frame clones only, with some absent. The sample comprises around 100,000 clones, over 70% of which are singletons, and roughly 6% rests with the top ten. The sequence was collected from a person aged 18 to 70 in good health. Sample: blood. The J gene is TRBJ1-2, the V gene TRBV10-3; D not resolved. The CDR3 region has the DNA TGTGCCATCAGTGAGTCGACAAGTTTGCGTAGCTACACCTTC. Translation gives CAISESTSLRSYTF.